The 5 T cell receptor beta chains below all came from one sample that was sequenced in a study of blood T cell repertoires in COVID-19. Here immunoSEQ multiplex PCR was the method, and the copy in TCRdb shows in-frame clones only, minus some. The sample consists of around 160,000 clones, just over 90% of them appearing once. Specimen: peripheral blood. Receptor source: a man younger than 35 with acute or convalescent COVID-19.

The chain uses TRBV10-3 and TRBJ1-3; TRBD1 agrees at 10 bases. The ends lost 2 bases at V and 0 bases at J; junction bases unmatched: 10. The germline V gene encodes CDR1 ENHRY and CDR2 SYGVKD. The CDR3 extends over 19 amino acids. Here the CDR3 reads CAISEPGTGAIDSGNTIYF. The CDR3 DNA reads as TGTGCCATCAGTGAGCCGGGGACAGGGGCAATAGACTCTGGAAACACCATATATTTT.

The CDR3 spells CASSLSGNEQFF. DNA of the CDR3: TGTGCCAGCAGCTTGTCGGGGAATGAGCAGTTCTTC. The J gene is TRBJ2-1, the V gene TRBV9; D might be TRBD2 (5 bases). This CDR3 is built from 12 residues. Deletions cut 4 bases from V and 7 bases from J, with 9 bases between. Germline V gives CDR1 SGDLS, CDR2 YYNGEE.

The genes are TRBV30 and TRBJ2-7; 7 bases match TRBD2. CDR1 is GTSNPN, CDR2 SVGIG, per germline (reference sequence). Trimming took 3 bases from V and 5 from J; bases not matched to a gene: 10. There are 14 residues in the CDR3. CDR3 sequence reads: CAWSPDLGRDEQYF. DNA for the CDR3: TGTGCCTGGAGCCCGGATCTTGGGAGGGACGAGCAGTACTTC.

The gene calls are TRBV3-1 (or the pseudogene TRBV3-2) and TRBJ1-1; 7 nucleotides align to TRBD1. The CDR3 consists of 14 residues. Germline V gene lookup returns CDR1 LGHDT and CDR2 YNNKEL (reference sequence). V was pared by 3 bases and J by 8 bases, with 9 bases of the junction left unmatched. CDR3 residues: CASSHQGGSSEAFF. The DNA for the CDR3 is TGTGCCAGCAGCCATCAAGGGGGCTCGTCGGAAGCTTTCTTT.

The V call is TRBV18, the J call TRBJ1-2, with TRBD1 identical over 7 bases. This CDR3 comprises 14 residues. With 3 bases clipped from V and 4 bases from J, the junction kept 5 bases outside the gene matches. CDR1 is KGHSH, CDR2 LQKENI, per germline. The CDR3 bases are TGTGCCAGCTCACCGGCAGGGGGTAGCTATGGCTACACCTTC. Encoded protein: CASSPAGGSYGYTF.